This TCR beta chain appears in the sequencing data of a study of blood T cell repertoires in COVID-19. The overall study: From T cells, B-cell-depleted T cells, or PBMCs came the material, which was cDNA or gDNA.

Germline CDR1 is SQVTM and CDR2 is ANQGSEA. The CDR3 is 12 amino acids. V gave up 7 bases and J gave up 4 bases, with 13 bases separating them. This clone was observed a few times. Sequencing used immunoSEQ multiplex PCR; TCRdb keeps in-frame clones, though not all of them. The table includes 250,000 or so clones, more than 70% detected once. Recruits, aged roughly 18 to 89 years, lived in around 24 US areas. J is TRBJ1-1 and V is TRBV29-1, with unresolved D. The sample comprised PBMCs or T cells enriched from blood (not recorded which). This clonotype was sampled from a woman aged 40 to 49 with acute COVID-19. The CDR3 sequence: CSGAEAGTEAFF. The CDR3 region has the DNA TGCAGCGGGGCGGAGGCTGGCACTGAAGCTTTCTTT. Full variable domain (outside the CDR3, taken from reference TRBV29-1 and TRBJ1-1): SAVISQKPSRDICQRGTSLTIQCQVDSQVTMMFWYRQQPGQSLTLIATANQGSEATYESGFVIDKFPISRPNLTFSTLTVSNMSPEDSSIYLCSGAEAGTEAFFGQGTRLTVV.